One T cell receptor beta chain is described in this entry. Its antigen is not known. The data were produced by immunoSEQ multiplex PCR, yet TCRdb's version contains in-frame clones alone and is incomplete. The sample records approximately 210,000 clones, just over 85% being singletons. Trimming took 7 bases from V and 2 from J; bases not matched to a gene: 8. This CDR3 has 15 amino acids. Germline V CDR1 and CDR2: SGHRS, YFSETQ. The data were obtained in a study of cytomegalovirus exposure and HLA in healthy donors. General study points: Rarity held for most TCR sequences, but there were some public TCRs that occurred in many donors. Cytomegalovirus status was reportedly diagnosed by the classifier with high specificity and sensitivity. A later analysis found first-cohort TCR clusters tended to co-occur in the 130 or so validation repertoires.

The clonotype comes from a woman aged 18-30 years in good health and CMV-seronegative. Specimen: PBMCs. This sequence joins TRBV5-1 and TRBJ1-3, with 8 bases that match TRBD1. The CDR3 nucleotides read TGCGCCAGCGCCGCCCAGGGGGCGCCTGGAAACACCATATATTTT. This encodes CASAAQGAPGNTIYF.